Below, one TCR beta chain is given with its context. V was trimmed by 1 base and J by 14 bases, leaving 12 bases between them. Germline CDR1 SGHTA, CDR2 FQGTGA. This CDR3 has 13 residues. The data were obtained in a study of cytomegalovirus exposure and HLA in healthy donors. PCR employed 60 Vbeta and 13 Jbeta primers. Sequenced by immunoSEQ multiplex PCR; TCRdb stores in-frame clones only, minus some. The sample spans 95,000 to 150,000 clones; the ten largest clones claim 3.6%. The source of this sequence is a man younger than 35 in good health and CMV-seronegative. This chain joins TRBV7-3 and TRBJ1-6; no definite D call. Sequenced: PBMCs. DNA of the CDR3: TGTGCCAGCAGCTTAATTATGGACTCATCCCTCCACTTT. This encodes CASSLIMDSSLHF.